Listed below are T cell receptor beta chains from one sample, sequenced in a study of blood T cells in healthy people across ages. In TCRdb, the 5' RACE reads were re-called with MiXCR into one record per CDR3 protein. The sample has about 730,000 distinct CDR3 sequences; approximately 39% are singletons. The specimen was blood. The receptors here all came from an older woman in good health. CDR3s include the opening cysteine and the closing phenylalanine or tryptophan. D genes are given only for firm matches. Where a row states a size, it is once, few, many or the class of an expanded clone; other rows omit it.

cdr3_aa: CASSVSTSGITDTQYF
cdr3_nt: TGTGCCAGCAGCGTATCAACTAGCGGAATCACAGATACGCAGTATTTT
d_call: TRBD2
clone_size: NA
j_call: TRBJ2-3
v_call: TRBV9
cdr3_length: 16

cdr3_aa: CASSPARQATEAFF
cdr3_nt: TGCGCCAGCAGCCCGGCTCGACAGGCCACTGAAGCTTTCTTT
d_call: NA
clone_size: few
j_call: TRBJ1-1
v_call: TRBV5-1
cdr3_length: 14

cdr3_aa: CSARVGGPNEQFF
cdr3_nt: TGCAGTGCAAGGGTCGGGGGGCCTAATGAGCAGTTCTTC
d_call: NA
clone_size: NA
j_call: TRBJ2-1
v_call: TRBV20-1
cdr3_length: 13

cdr3_aa: CSVLADTQYFGTQYF
cdr3_nt: TGCAGCGTTCTGGCAGATACGCAGTATTTCGGTACGCAGTATTTT
d_call: NA
clone_size: NA
j_call: TRBJ2-3
v_call: TRBV29-1
cdr3_length: 15

cdr3_aa: CASRGGLLTDTQYF
cdr3_nt: TGTGCCAGCAGAGGGGGACTATTGACAGATACGCAGTATTTT
d_call: NA
clone_size: NA
j_call: TRBJ2-3
v_call: TRBV25-1
cdr3_length: 14

cdr3_aa: CSVELFMGGSGANVLTF
cdr3_nt: TGCAGCGTTGAGCTATTCATGGGGGGCTCTGGGGCCAACGTCCTGACTTTC
d_call: NA
clone_size: many
j_call: TRBJ2-6
v_call: TRBV29-1
cdr3_length: 17

cdr3_aa: CAGSETSTEQYF
cdr3_nt: TGCGCCGGCAGTGAGACGAGCACGGAGCAGTACTTC
d_call: NA
clone_size: NA
j_call: TRBJ2-4
v_call: TRBV10-2
cdr3_length: 12

cdr3_aa: CASSLGKTETQYF
cdr3_nt: TGTGCCAGCAGCTTAGGGAAGACAGAGACCCAGTACTTC
d_call: NA
clone_size: few
j_call: TRBJ2-5
v_call: TRBV11-2
cdr3_length: 13

cdr3_aa: CASSPGRDLSYNEQFF
cdr3_nt: TGTGCCAGCTCACCGGGGCGGGACCTTTCCTACAATGAGCAGTTCTTC
d_call: NA
clone_size: NA
j_call: TRBJ2-1
v_call: TRBV18
cdr3_length: 16

cdr3_aa: CASSLDFAAYQETQYF
cdr3_nt: TGTGCCAGCAGCTTAGATTTCGCAGCGTACCAAGAGACCCAGTACTTC
d_call: NA
clone_size: NA
j_call: TRBJ2-5
v_call: TRBV7-2
cdr3_length: 16

cdr3_aa: CASSTTGVGVYEQYF
cdr3_nt: TGTGCCAGCAGCACGACAGGGGTGGGCGTCTACGAGCAGTACTTC
d_call: TRBD1
clone_size: NA
j_call: TRBJ2-7
v_call: TRBV6-6
cdr3_length: 15

cdr3_aa: CATSRVGVHSTDTQYF
cdr3_nt: TGTGCCACCAGCAGAGTAGGGGTACACAGCACAGATACGCAGTATTTT
d_call: NA
clone_size: NA
j_call: TRBJ2-3
v_call: TRBV15
cdr3_length: 16

cdr3_aa: CASSQAAPWYGYTF
cdr3_nt: TGTGCCAGCAGCCAAGCCGCTCCTTGGTATGGCTACACCTTC
d_call: NA
clone_size: NA
j_call: TRBJ1-2
v_call: TRBV3-1
cdr3_length: 14

cdr3_aa: CSVEDEFIAEAFF
cdr3_nt: TGCAGCGTTGAAGACGAATTTATCGCTGAAGCTTTCTTT
d_call: NA
clone_size: NA
j_call: TRBJ1-1
v_call: TRBV29-1
cdr3_length: 13

cdr3_aa: CASSTRDTQKTNEKLFF
cdr3_nt: TGTGCCAGCAGCACCCGGGACACTCAAAAGACTAATGAAAAACTGTTTTTT
d_call: NA
clone_size: few
j_call: TRBJ1-4
v_call: TRBV21-1
cdr3_length: 17

cdr3_aa: CSGDTNTEAFF
cdr3_nt: TGCAGCGGTGACACCAACACTGAAGCTTTCTTT
d_call: NA
clone_size: few
j_call: TRBJ1-1
v_call: TRBV29-1
cdr3_length: 11

cdr3_aa: CASSDGPLNEQFF
cdr3_nt: TGTGCCAGCAGCGACGGACCTCTCAATGAGCAGTTCTTC
d_call: NA
clone_size: NA
j_call: TRBJ2-1
v_call: TRBV11-2
cdr3_length: 13

cdr3_aa: CSASEGTNHGYTF
cdr3_nt: TGCAGTGCTAGCGAGGGGACTAACCATGGCTACACCTTC
d_call: NA
clone_size: NA
j_call: TRBJ1-2
v_call: TRBV20-1
cdr3_length: 13

cdr3_aa: CSAWGQGWADEQFF
cdr3_nt: TGCAGTGCCTGGGGACAGGGGTGGGCGGATGAGCAGTTCTTC
d_call: TRBD1
clone_size: NA
j_call: TRBJ2-1
v_call: TRBV20-1
cdr3_length: 14

cdr3_aa: CASSLGGQGAFDEKLFF
cdr3_nt: TGTGCCAGCAGCTTAGGAGGGCAGGGGGCGTTTGATGAAAAACTGTTTTTT
d_call: TRBD1
clone_size: few
j_call: TRBJ1-4
v_call: TRBV7-6
cdr3_length: 17

cdr3_aa: CASSFVGGQGFYQPQHF
cdr3_nt: TGTGCCAGCAGTTTTGTCGGGGGACAGGGATTTTACCAGCCCCAGCATTTT
d_call: TRBD1
clone_size: NA
j_call: TRBJ1-5
v_call: TRBV28
cdr3_length: 17

cdr3_aa: CASSQEATGTSGRVGANVLTF
cdr3_nt: TGCGCCAGCAGCCAAGAGGCGACCGGGACTAGCGGGAGGGTTGGGGCCAACGTCCTGACTTTC
d_call: TRBD2
clone_size: NA
j_call: TRBJ2-6
v_call: TRBV4-3
cdr3_length: 21

cdr3_aa: CASSLSSGGIETQYF
cdr3_nt: TGCGCCAGCAGCTTGTCTAGCGGGGGTATAGAGACCCAGTACTTC
d_call: TRBD2
clone_size: NA
j_call: TRBJ2-5
v_call: TRBV5-1
cdr3_length: 15

cdr3_aa: CSARVWDREIDEQYF
cdr3_nt: TGCAGTGCTAGAGTTTGGGACAGGGAAATAGACGAGCAGTACTTC
d_call: TRBD1
clone_size: NA
j_call: TRBJ2-7
v_call: TRBV20-1
cdr3_length: 15

cdr3_aa: CAITETEPGELFF
cdr3_nt: TGTGCCATCACCGAGACGGAACCCGGGGAGCTGTTTTTT
d_call: NA
clone_size: few
j_call: TRBJ2-2
v_call: TRBV10-3
cdr3_length: 13

cdr3_aa: CASSQSGGRGPYNEQFF
cdr3_nt: TGTGCCAGCAGCCAGTCGGGGGGCAGGGGGCCCTACAATGAGCAGTTCTTC
d_call: NA
clone_size: NA
j_call: TRBJ2-1
v_call: TRBV7-3
cdr3_length: 17

cdr3_aa: CATSASGGRPDTQYF
cdr3_nt: TGTGCCACCAGCGCTAGCGGGGGAAGACCAGATACGCAGTATTTT
d_call: TRBD2
clone_size: NA
j_call: TRBJ2-3
v_call: TRBV15
cdr3_length: 15

cdr3_aa: CASSYAGLAGVYNEQFF
cdr3_nt: TGCGCCAGCAGCTATGCGGGACTAGCGGGAGTGTACAATGAGCAGTTCTTC
d_call: TRBD2
clone_size: many
j_call: TRBJ2-1
v_call: TRBV5-1
cdr3_length: 17

cdr3_aa: CASRDPGQASSYEQYF
cdr3_nt: TGTGCCAGCAGGGACCCCGGACAGGCCAGCTCCTACGAGCAGTACTTC
d_call: TRBD1
clone_size: few
j_call: TRBJ2-7
v_call: TRBV6-6
cdr3_length: 16

cdr3_aa: CSASTGIPTGANVLTF
cdr3_nt: TGCAGTGCGAGCACAGGGATTCCCACTGGGGCCAACGTCCTGACTTTC
d_call: NA
clone_size: NA
j_call: TRBJ2-6
v_call: TRBV20-1
cdr3_length: 16

cdr3_aa: CASSVTQGGEQFF
cdr3_nt: TGTGCCAGCAGCGTAACTCAGGGTGGCGAGCAGTTCTTC
d_call: NA
clone_size: few
j_call: TRBJ2-1
v_call: TRBV9
cdr3_length: 13

cdr3_aa: CASSQVVNTEAFF
cdr3_nt: TGCGCCAGCAGCCAGGTCGTGAACACTGAAGCTTTCTTT
d_call: NA
clone_size: NA
j_call: TRBJ1-1
v_call: TRBV4-3
cdr3_length: 13

cdr3_aa: CASSYSGGTGSYEQYF
cdr3_nt: TGTGCCAGCAGTTATTCGGGGGGGACAGGTTCCTACGAGCAGTACTTC
d_call: NA
clone_size: NA
j_call: TRBJ2-7
v_call: TRBV6-2/TRBV6-3
cdr3_length: 16

cdr3_aa: CSADTLGRAKETQYF
cdr3_nt: TGCAGTGCCGACACACTGGGACGAGCTAAGGAGACCCAGTACTTC
d_call: NA
clone_size: few
j_call: TRBJ2-5
v_call: TRBV20-1
cdr3_length: 15

cdr3_aa: CSVAGTSGIRSYEQYF
cdr3_nt: TGCAGCGTGGCCGGGACTAGCGGGATACGCTCCTACGAGCAGTACTTC
d_call: TRBD2
clone_size: few
j_call: TRBJ2-7
v_call: TRBV29-1
cdr3_length: 16

cdr3_aa: CSAKRQRNYGYTF
cdr3_nt: TGCAGTGCTAAAAGACAGCGTAACTATGGCTACACCTTC
d_call: NA
clone_size: NA
j_call: TRBJ1-2
v_call: TRBV20-1
cdr3_length: 13

cdr3_aa: CASVPTGGRETQYF
cdr3_nt: TGTGCCAGCGTTCCGACGGGGGGGAGGGAGACCCAGTACTTC
d_call: TRBD2
clone_size: NA
j_call: TRBJ2-5
v_call: TRBV12-3/TRBV12-4
cdr3_length: 14

cdr3_aa: CASSPPRTGSEEKLFF
cdr3_nt: TGTGCCAGCAGCCCCCCGCGGACAGGATCAGAGGAAAAACTGTTTTTT
d_call: TRBD1
clone_size: NA
j_call: TRBJ1-4
v_call: TRBV3-1
cdr3_length: 16

cdr3_aa: CASSFLDGETQYF
cdr3_nt: TGCGCCAGCAGCTTCCTGGACGGGGAGACCCAGTACTTC
d_call: NA
clone_size: few
j_call: TRBJ2-5
v_call: TRBV5-1
cdr3_length: 13

cdr3_aa: CASSFPGYEQYF
cdr3_nt: TGTGCCAGCAGTTTCCCCGGGTACGAGCAGTACTTC
d_call: NA
clone_size: many
j_call: TRBJ2-7
v_call: TRBV12-3/TRBV12-4
cdr3_length: 12

cdr3_aa: CSASQNWWGGLAKNIQYF
cdr3_nt: TGCAGTGCTAGTCAAAACTGGTGGGGTGGACTAGCCAAAAACATTCAGTACTTC
d_call: NA
clone_size: few
j_call: TRBJ2-4
v_call: TRBV20-1
cdr3_length: 18

cdr3_aa: CASSSSAQETQYF
cdr3_nt: TGTGCCAGCAGTTCCTCTGCTCAGGAGACCCAGTACTTC
d_call: NA
clone_size: NA
j_call: TRBJ2-5
v_call: TRBV12-3/TRBV12-4
cdr3_length: 13

cdr3_aa: CSASESGQGWGYTF
cdr3_nt: TGCAGTGCTAGTGAAAGCGGACAGGGCTGGGGCTACACCTTC
d_call: TRBD1
clone_size: few
j_call: TRBJ1-2
v_call: TRBV20-1
cdr3_length: 14

cdr3_aa: CSVVLVENQETQYF
cdr3_nt: TGCAGCGTTGTTTTAGTGGAAAACCAAGAGACCCAGTACTTC
d_call: NA
clone_size: many
j_call: TRBJ2-5
v_call: TRBV29-1
cdr3_length: 14

cdr3_aa: CASRTLAGYTGELFF
cdr3_nt: TGTGCCAGCAGAACACTAGCGGGATACACCGGGGAGCTGTTTTTT
d_call: TRBD2
clone_size: NA
j_call: TRBJ2-2
v_call: TRBV12-3/TRBV12-4
cdr3_length: 15